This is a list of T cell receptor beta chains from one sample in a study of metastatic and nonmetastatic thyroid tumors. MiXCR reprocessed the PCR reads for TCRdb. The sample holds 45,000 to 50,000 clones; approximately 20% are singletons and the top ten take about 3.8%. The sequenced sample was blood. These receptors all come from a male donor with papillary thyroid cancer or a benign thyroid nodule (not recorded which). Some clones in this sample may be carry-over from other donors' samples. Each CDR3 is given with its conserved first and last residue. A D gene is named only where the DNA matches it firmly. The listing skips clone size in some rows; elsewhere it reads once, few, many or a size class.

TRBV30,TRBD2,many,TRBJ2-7,CAWSVGLAGASYEQYF,TGTGCCTGGAGCGTGGGACTAGCGGGTGCCTCCTACGAGCAGTACTTC
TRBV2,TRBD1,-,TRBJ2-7,CASSGTGVGYEQYF,TGTGCCAGCAGTGGGACAGGGGTGGGGTACGAGCAGTACTTC
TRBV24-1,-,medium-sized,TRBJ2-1,CATSDQGLKYNEQFF,TGTGCCACCAGTGATCAGGGTTTGAAGTACAATGAGCAGTTCTTC
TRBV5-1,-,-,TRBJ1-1,CASSLVSGGGSEAFF,TGCGCCAGCAGCTTGGTATCGGGGGGCGGTTCTGAAGCTTTCTTT
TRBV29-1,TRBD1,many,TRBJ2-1,CSVDSGQFYYNEQFF,TGCAGCGTTGACTCGGGACAGTTCTACTACAATGAGCAGTTCTTC
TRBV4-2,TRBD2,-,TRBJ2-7,CASSPDFAGGPDEQYF,TGTGCCAGCAGCCCTGATTTTGCGGGAGGGCCCGACGAGCAGTACTTC
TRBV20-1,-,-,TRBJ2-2,CSARRQHTGELFF,TGCAGTGCTAGAAGACAGCACACCGGGGAGCTGTTTTTT
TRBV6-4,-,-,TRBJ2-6,CASSDSGLPGADVLTF,TGTGCCAGCAGTGACTCGGGTCTTCCTGGGGCCGACGTCCTGACTTTC
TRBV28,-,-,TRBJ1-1,CASSLENTEAFF,TGTGCCAGCAGTTTGGAGAACACTGAAGCTTTCTTT
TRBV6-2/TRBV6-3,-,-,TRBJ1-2,CASSYSRDGNPRGKYGYTF,TGTGCCAGCAGTTACTCTCGGGACGGCAATCCAAGGGGAAAATATGGCTACACCTTC
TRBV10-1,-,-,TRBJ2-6,CASSDCGNSGANVLTF,TGCGCCAGCAGTGATTGCGGGAACTCCGGTGCCAACGTCCTGACTTTC
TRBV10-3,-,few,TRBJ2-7,CAISESNGGAYEQYF,TGTGCCATCAGTGAGTCGAACGGAGGTGCCTACGAGCAGTACTTC
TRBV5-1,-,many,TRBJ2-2,CASSLEAGLNTGELFF,TGCGCCAGCAGCTTGGAGGCAGGCCTGAACACCGGGGAGCTGTTTTTT
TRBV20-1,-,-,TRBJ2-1,CSASSVYSYNEQFF,TGCAGTGCTTCTAGCGTATACTCCTACAATGAGCAGTTCTTC
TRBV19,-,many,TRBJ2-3,CASSEGTQRGDTQYF,TGTGCCAGTAGTGAGGGGACTCAACGGGGGGATACGCAGTATTTT
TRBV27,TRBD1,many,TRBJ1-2,CASSLSTGGFYGYTF,TGTGCCAGCAGTTTGTCGACAGGGGGGTTCTATGGCTACACCTTC
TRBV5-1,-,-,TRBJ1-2,CASSLDWGRLYGYTF,TGCGCCAGCAGCTTGGATTGGGGGCGTCTATATGGCTACACCTTC
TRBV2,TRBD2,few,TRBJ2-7,CASRLGRAEGKQYF,TGTGCCAGCAGACTCGGGAGGGCCGAAGGAAAGCAGTACTTC
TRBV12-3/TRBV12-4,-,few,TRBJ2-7,CASRGTLAGGPGEHYF,TGTGCCAGCAGGGGCACGCTAGCTGGAGGGCCGGGAGAGCATTACTTC
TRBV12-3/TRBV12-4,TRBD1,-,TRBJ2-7,CASSFWDRVEQYF,TGTGCCAGCAGTTTCTGGGACAGGGTCGAGCAGTACTTC
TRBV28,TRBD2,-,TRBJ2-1,CTSSSAGGPYNEQFF,TGTACCAGCAGTTCAGCGGGAGGACCGTATAATGAGCAGTTCTTC
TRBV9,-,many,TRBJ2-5,CASSVDQSRQETQYF,TGTGCCAGCAGCGTAGACCAGTCCCGGCAAGAGACCCAGTACTTC
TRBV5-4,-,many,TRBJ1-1,CASSFDRNTEAFF,TGTGCCAGCAGCTTTGACAGGAACACTGAAGCTTTCTTT
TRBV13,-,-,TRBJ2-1,CASSLGHGNDEQFF,TGTGCCAGCAGCTTAGGACACGGTAACGATGAGCAGTTCTTC
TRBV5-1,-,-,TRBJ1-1,CASSSVTGGVNTEAFF,TGCGCCAGCAGCTCCGTGACAGGTGGCGTAAACACTGAAGCTTTCTTT
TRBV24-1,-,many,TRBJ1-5,CATSEYGRGNQPQHF,TGTGCCACCAGTGAGTACGGGAGGGGCAATCAGCCCCAGCATTTT
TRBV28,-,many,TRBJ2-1,CASSLGWDNEQFF,TGTGCCAGCAGTTTAGGATGGGACAATGAGCAGTTCTTC
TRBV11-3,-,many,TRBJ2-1,CASSLEAYNEQFF,TGTGCCAGCAGCTTAGAAGCTTACAATGAGCAGTTCTTC
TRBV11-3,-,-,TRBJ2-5,CATCLDGGGGETQYF,TGTGCCACCTGCTTAGATGGGGGTGGCGGAGAGACCCAGTACTTC
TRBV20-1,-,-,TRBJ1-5,CSARDMDRNQPQHF,TGCAGTGCTAGAGATATGGACCGCAATCAGCCCCAGCATTTT
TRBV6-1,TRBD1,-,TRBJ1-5,CASSQQGRQPQHF,TGTGCCAGCAGTCAACAGGGGCGACAGCCCCAGCATTTT
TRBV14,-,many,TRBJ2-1,CASSPGDWYNEQFF,TGTGCCAGCAGCCCGGGGGACTGGTACAATGAGCAGTTCTTC
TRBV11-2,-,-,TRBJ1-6,CASSRNTLHF,TGTGCCAGCAGCCGTAATACGCTCCACTTT
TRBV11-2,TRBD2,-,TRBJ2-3,CASSYPGLAVNTDTQYF,TGTGCCAGCAGCTATCCGGGACTAGCGGTAAACACAGATACGCAGTATTTT
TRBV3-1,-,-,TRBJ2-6,CASSQDLREANVLTF,TGTGCCAGCAGCCAAGATCTGAGGGAGGCCAACGTCCTGACTTTC
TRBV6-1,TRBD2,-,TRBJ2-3,CASSGLAGGPVTDTQYF,TGTGCCAGCAGTGGACTAGCGGGAGGGCCGGTAACAGATACGCAGTATTTT
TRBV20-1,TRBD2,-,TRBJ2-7,CSARDPSGNGEQYF,TGCAGTGCTAGAGATCCTAGCGGGAACGGTGAGCAGTACTTC
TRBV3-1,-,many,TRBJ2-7,CASSGLWKGTYEQYF,TGTGCCAGCAGCGGCCTCTGGAAAGGAACCTACGAGCAGTACTTC
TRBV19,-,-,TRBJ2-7,CASSPGIGQGPYEQYF,TGTGCCAGTAGTCCCGGAATCGGGCAGGGCCCCTACGAGCAGTACTTC
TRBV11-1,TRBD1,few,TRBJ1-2,CASSSYNRGVNYGYTF,TGTGCCAGCAGCTCATATAACAGGGGAGTTAACTATGGCTACACCTTC
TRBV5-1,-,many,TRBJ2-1,CASSPEAGRYNEQFF,TGCGCCAGCAGCCCGGAGGCGGGCCGCTACAATGAGCAGTTCTTC
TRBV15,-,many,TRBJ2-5,CATSRSVQETQYF,TGTGCCACCAGCAGATCAGTCCAAGAGACCCAGTACTTC
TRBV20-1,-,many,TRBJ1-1,CSAPDRNTEAFF,TGCAGTGCCCCGGACAGAAACACTGAAGCTTTCTTT
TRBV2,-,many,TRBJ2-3,CASLGFYSTDTQYF,TGTGCCAGCTTGGGGTTTTATAGCACAGATACGCAGTATTTT
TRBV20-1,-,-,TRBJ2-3,CSARDVLVREQYF,TGCAGTGCTAGAGATGTGTTGGTCCGGGAGCAGTATTTT
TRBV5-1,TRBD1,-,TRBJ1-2,CASSVTTGNYGYTF,TGCGCCAGCAGCGTGACGACAGGGAACTATGGCTACACCTTC
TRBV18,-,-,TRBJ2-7,CASSPGTDVLYEQYF,TGTGCCAGCTCGCCGGGGACCGACGTCCTCTACGAGCAGTACTTC
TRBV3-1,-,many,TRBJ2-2,CASEAALRGTGELFF,TGTGCCAGCGAGGCGGCGCTCCGGGGAACCGGGGAGCTGTTTTTT
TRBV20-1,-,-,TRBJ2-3,CSATTTGEAGAADTQYF,TGCAGTGCTACCACGACAGGGGAAGCGGGAGCGGCAGATACGCAGTATTTT
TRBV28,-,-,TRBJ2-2,CASSLKGKRAGELFF,TGTGCCAGCAGTTTGAAGGGGAAAAGGGCCGGGGAGCTGTTTTTT
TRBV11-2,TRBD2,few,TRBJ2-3,CASSLGGTSGRASTQYF,TGTGCCAGCAGCTTAGGAGGGACTAGCGGGAGGGCCTCTACGCAGTATTTT
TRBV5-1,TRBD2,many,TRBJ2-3,CASSFGTSGRRSTDTQYF,TGCGCCAGCAGCTTTGGGACTAGCGGGAGGAGGAGCACAGATACGCAGTATTTT
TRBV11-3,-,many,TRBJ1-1,CASSLAPSREAFF,TGTGCCAGCAGCTTAGCCCCCTCCAGGGAAGCTTTCTTT
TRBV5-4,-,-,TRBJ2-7,CASSLGTASSEPYF,TGTGCCAGCAGCTTGGGTACGGCCAGCTCCGAGCCGTACTTC
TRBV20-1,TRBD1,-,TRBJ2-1,CSARKGQFHNEHFF,TGCAGTGCTAGAAAGGGACAGTTTCACAATGAGCATTTCTTC
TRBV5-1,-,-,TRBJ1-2,CATRPAGEAYGYTF,TGCGCCACCCGACCCGCAGGGGAGGCCTATGGCTACACCTTC
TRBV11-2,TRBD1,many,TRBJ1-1,CASSLEGRTGPLNTEAFF,TGTGCCAGCAGCTTAGAAGGGAGGACAGGGCCGCTGAACACTGAAGCTTTCTTT
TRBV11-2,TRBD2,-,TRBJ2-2,CASSFGKGLAGGPVGELFF,TGTGCCAGCAGCTTCGGAAAGGGACTAGCGGGAGGGCCGGTCGGGGAGCTGTTTTTT
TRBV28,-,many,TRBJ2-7,CASGNRRSSYEQYF,TGTGCCAGCGGGAACAGGAGAAGCTCCTACGAGCAGTACTTC